The present TCR beta chain was sequenced within a study of blood T cell repertoires in COVID-19. On the study more broadly: Specimens from acute and convalescent COVID-19 originated in the United States, Italy and Spain. T cells, B-cell-depleted T cells, or PBMCs supplied cDNA or gDNA.

Germline V gene lookup returns CDR1 DFQATT and CDR2 SNEGSKA (reference sequence). The CDR3 loop spans 13 amino acids. The ends were cut back, 3 bases at V and 2 bases at J, with 11 bases in the middle. Original processing methods: Estimation of nucleated cell counts relied on the amplification of reference gene primers. Sequencing was performed with immunoSEQ multiplex PCR; in TCRdb, only in-frame clones are kept and a portion is missing. V and J calls and clone size are as listed in that table; D and trimming were resolved from the DNA. The table includes 310,000 or so clones, roughly 83% detected once.

Sequencing was done on a sample of peripheral blood. V and J are TRBV20-1 and TRBJ2-7; maybe TRBD2 (6 bases). This receptor was identified in a woman aged 50 to 60 with acute or convalescent COVID-19. The CDR3 region is CSASPGGTYEQYF. CDR3 DNA: TGCAGTGCTAGTCCCGGGGGTACCTACGAGCAGTACTTC.